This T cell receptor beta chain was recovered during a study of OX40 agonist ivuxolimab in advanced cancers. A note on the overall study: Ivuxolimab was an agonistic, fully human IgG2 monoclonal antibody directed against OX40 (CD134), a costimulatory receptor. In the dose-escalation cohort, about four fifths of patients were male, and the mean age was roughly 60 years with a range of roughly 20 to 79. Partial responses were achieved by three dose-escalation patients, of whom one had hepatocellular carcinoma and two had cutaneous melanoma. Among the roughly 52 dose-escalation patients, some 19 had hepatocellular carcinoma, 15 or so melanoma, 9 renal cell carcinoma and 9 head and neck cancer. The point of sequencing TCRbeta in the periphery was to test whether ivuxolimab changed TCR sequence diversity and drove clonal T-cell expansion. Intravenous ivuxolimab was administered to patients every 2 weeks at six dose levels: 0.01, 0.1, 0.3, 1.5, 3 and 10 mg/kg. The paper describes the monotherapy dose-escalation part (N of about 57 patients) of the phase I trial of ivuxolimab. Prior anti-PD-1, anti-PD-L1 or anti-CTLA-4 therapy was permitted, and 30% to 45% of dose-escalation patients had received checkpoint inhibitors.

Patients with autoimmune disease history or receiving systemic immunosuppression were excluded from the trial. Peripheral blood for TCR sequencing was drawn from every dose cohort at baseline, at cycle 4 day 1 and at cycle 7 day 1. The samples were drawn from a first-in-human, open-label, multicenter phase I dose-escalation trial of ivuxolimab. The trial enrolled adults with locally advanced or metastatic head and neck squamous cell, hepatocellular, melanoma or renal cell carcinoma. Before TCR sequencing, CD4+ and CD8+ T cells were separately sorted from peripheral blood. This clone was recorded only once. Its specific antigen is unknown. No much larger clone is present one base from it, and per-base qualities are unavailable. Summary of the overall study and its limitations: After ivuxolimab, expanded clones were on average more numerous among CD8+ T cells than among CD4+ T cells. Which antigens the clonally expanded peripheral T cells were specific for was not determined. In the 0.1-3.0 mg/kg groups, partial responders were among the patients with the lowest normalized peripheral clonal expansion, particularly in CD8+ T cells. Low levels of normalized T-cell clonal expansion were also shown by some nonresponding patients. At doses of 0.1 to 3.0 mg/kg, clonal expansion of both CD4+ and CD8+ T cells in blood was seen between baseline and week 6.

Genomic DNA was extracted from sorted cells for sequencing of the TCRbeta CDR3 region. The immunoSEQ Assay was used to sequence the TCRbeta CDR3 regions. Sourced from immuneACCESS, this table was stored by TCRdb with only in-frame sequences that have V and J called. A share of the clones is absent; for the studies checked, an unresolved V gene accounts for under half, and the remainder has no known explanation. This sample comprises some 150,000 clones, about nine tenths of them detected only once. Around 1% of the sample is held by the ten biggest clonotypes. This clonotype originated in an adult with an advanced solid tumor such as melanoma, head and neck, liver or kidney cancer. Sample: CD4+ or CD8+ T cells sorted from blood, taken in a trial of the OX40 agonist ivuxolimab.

The sequenced DNA is TGTGCCAGTACCGACAGACTCTCAGGAAACACCATATATTTT. This sequence encodes CASTDRLSGNTIYF. The receptor chain draws on TRBV19 and TRBJ1-3, with a tentative D gene TRBD1 over 5 matching bases. Per the germline V gene (reference sequence), LNHDA is the CDR1 and SQIVND is the CDR2. The CDR3 covers 14 residues, taking in both the cysteine and the phenylalanine. The retained sequence is limited to the CDR3, 42 bases, with the frame set at the first base. V is clipped by 7 bases and J by 4 bases, and the sequence between their germline boundaries is 14 bases long.